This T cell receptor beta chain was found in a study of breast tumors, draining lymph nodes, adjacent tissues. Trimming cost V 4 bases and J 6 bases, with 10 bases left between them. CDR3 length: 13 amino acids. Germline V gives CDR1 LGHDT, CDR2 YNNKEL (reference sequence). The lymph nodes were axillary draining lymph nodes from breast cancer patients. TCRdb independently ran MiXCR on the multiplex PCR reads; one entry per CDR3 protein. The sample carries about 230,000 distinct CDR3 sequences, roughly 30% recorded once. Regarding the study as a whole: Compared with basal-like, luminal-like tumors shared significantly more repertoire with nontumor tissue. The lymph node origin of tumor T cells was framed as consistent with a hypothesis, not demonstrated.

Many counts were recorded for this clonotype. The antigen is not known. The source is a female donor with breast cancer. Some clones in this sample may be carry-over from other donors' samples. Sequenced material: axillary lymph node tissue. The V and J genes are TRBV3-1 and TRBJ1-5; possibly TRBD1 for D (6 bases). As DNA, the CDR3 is TGTGCCAGCAGCCGCAAGGGGGGTCAGCCCCAGCATTTT. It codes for CASSRKGGQPQHF.